This T cell receptor (beta chain) came from a study of cytomegalovirus exposure and HLA in healthy donors. Whole-study results and caveats: From TCR beta sequences, most subjects' HLA-A and HLA-B alleles were reportedly predicted accurately. When a later analysis was performed, an Asian-associated ancestry cluster reportedly had fewer N-insertions than the roughly 700-donor mean.

For this clone: Its cognate antigen is unknown.

The V end was cut by 7 bases, the J end by 9 bases, with 16 bases between. Per the germline V gene, CDR1 is DFQATT and CDR2 is SNEGSKA (reference sequence). The CDR3 covers 11 residues. Amplification used 60 Vbeta primers and 13 Jbeta primers. Original analysis: A follow-up analysis tallied some 80 million unique TCR beta chains, some 11 million shared. Produced via immunoSEQ multiplex PCR; TCRdb's table is partial and in-frame only. The V and J calls and clone size are taken from that table; D and trimming were inferred from the DNA. Here the sample spans 100,000 to 150,000 clones, about 85% being singletons.

The material sequenced was PBMCs. The TCR comes from a man aged 18 to 30 in good health and CMV-seropositive. The chain combines TRBV20-1 with TRBJ2-7; possible D gene TRBD1, 5 bases. CDR3 nucleotide sequence: TGCAGTGAACGACAGCCGCCTGGGCAGTACTTC. Amino acid sequence: CSERQPPGQYF.